The 5 T cell receptor beta chains below come from one sample, sequenced in a study of blood T cells in healthy people across ages. Sample-barcoded 5' priming and a J-beta primer mix drove a second PCR of 7 to 11 cycles. TCRdb reanalysed the 5' RACE reads using MiXCR and keeps one entry per CDR3 protein. The data show around 970,000 distinct CDR3 sequences, just over 50% seen once. The sample consisted of blood. These receptors were obtained from a woman in her sixties in good health.

Notes on this clonotype: A read error may produce the germline difference seen at one junction end. The rearrangement uses TRBV12-3 or TRBV12-4 and TRBJ1-5; D gene unclear. The CDR3 spans 13 residues. The CDR3 DNA reads as TGTGCCAGCAGTTTAAGAAGCGGGCAGCCTCAGCATTTT. It specifies CASSLRSGQPQHF.

The chain links TRBV29-1 to TRBJ2-3, with D perhaps TRBD2 (5 bases). V was cut by 7 bases and J by 3 bases, with 14 bases left in between. Germline V gene sequence: CDR1 SQVTM, CDR2 ANQGSEA. This CDR3 spans 13 amino acids. The DNA of the CDR3 is TGCAGCGGTGTGGAATCGGGAACAGATACGCAGTATTTT. Translation: CSGVESGTDTQYF.

The genes are TRBV5-5 and TRBJ2-7; 9 bases map to TRBD1. J gave up 3 bases and V 3 bases, and 4 bases lay outside the gene matches. This CDR3 is built from 14 residues. Germline-derived CDR1 and CDR2 are SGHKS and YYEKEE (reference sequence). The CDR3 region is CASSWEGQGYEQYF. Written as DNA, the CDR3 is TGTGCCAGCAGCTGGGAGGGACAGGGCTACGAGCAGTACTTC.

As for this clonotype: The junction and the germline gene differ at one end; a read error may be behind it. V usage is TRBV6-1 and J usage is TRBJ2-7; D is perhaps TRBD1 or TRBD2 (6 bases each). The CDR3 has 15 residues. Per germline, CDR1 MNHNS and CDR2 SASEGT. The CDR3 DNA reads as TGTGTCAGCAGTGGAGGGAGACAGGTTCCTTACGAGCAGTACTTC. Its translation: CVSSGGRQVPYEQYF.

This chain joins TRBV7-2 and TRBJ2-1, with TRBD2 as a possible D gene (5 bases). This CDR3 is 15 amino acids long. Germline CDR1 SGHTA, CDR2 FQGNSA. With 2 bases removed from V and 8 bases from J, the gap between germline ends came to 16 bases. The CDR3 is CASSLPGTLGDEQFF. The CDR3 nucleotides are TGTGCCAGCAGCTTACCGGGAACACTCGGGGATGAGCAGTTCTTC.